This is a list of T cell receptor beta chains from one sample in a study of blood T cells in healthy people across ages. TCRdb passed the 5' RACE reads through MiXCR, listing each CDR3 protein once. The sample shows approximately 1.5 million distinct CDR3 sequences, roughly 32% of them seen only once. Sequencing was done on a sample of blood. Every receptor here comes from a woman in her 30s in good health. Both conserved end residues are part of each CDR3. D genes are given only for firm matches. Clone size is given for some rows only: seen once, a few or many times, or a class if the clone is expanded.

j_call,d_call,clone_size,v_call,cdr3_aa,cdr3_nt
TRBJ2-7,.,few,TRBV5-5,CASSFSTASYEQYF,TGTGCCAGCAGCTTCTCTACAGCCTCCTACGAGCAGTACTTC
TRBJ2-5,TRBD1,.,TRBV5-1,CASAAQGVEETQYF,TGCGCCAGTGCTGCACAGGGGGTGGAGGAGACCCAGTACTTC
TRBJ2-7,.,few,TRBV7-2,CASSPDLEQYF,TGTGCCAGCAGCCCAGACCTGGAGCAGTACTTC
TRBJ2-3,TRBD1,few,TRBV9,CASSVATGQATDTQYF,TGTGCCAGCAGCGTAGCTACTGGACAGGCCACAGATACGCAGTATTTT
TRBJ2-5,TRBD1,.,TRBV3-1,CASSRDRWETQYF,TGTGCCAGCAGCCGGGACAGGTGGGAGACCCAGTACTTC
TRBJ2-1,TRBD2,few,TRBV2,CASTPGGGRGANEQFF,TGTGCCAGCACCCCGGGCGGGGGAAGAGGGGCGAATGAGCAGTTCTTC
TRBJ2-5,TRBD2,.,TRBV28,CASSLTSGGGTQYF,TGTGCCAGCAGTTTAACCAGCGGCGGGGGGACCCAGTACTTC
TRBJ2-7,TRBD2,.,TRBV9,CASSVGTGGVQYF,TGTGCCAGCAGCGTGGGAACTGGGGGGGTGCAGTACTTC
TRBJ2-3,.,few,TRBV21-1,CASSRPSGGISTDTQYF,TGTGCCAGCAGCAGGCCTAGCGGGGGGATAAGCACAGATACGCAGTATTTT
TRBJ2-7,.,.,TRBV6-1,CASSEPGTICEQYF,TGTGCCAGCAGTGAACCCGGCACTATCTGCGAGCAGTACTTC
TRBJ2-1,.,.,TRBV30,CAWSVRGRIHNEQFF,TGTGCCTGGAGTGTACGAGGTAGAATTCACAATGAGCAGTTCTTC
TRBJ1-2,.,few,TRBV20-1,CSARDRQGPLYGYTF,TGCAGTGCTAGAGATCGGCAGGGGCCCCTCTATGGCTACACCTTC
TRBJ1-6,TRBD1,.,TRBV20-1,CSANGQGESNSPLHF,TGCAGTGCTAACGGACAGGGGGAAAGTAATTCACCCCTCCACTTT
TRBJ1-1,TRBD1,.,TRBV3-1,CASSHDKGGRTRTAFF,TGTGCCAGCAGCCACGACAAAGGGGGCAGAACCCGTACAGCTTTCTTT
TRBJ2-7,.,.,TRBV20-1,CSASRWGVSYEQYF,TGCAGTGCTAGTAGGTGGGGGGTCTCCTACGAGCAGTACTTC
TRBJ2-3,TRBD2,.,TRBV9,CASTSGSAADTQYF,TGTGCCAGCACTAGCGGGAGCGCTGCAGATACGCAGTATTTT
TRBJ2-3,.,.,TRBV2,CASSLNQGDTQYF,TGTGCCAGCAGTCTAAACCAGGGAGATACGCAGTATTTT
TRBJ2-2,TRBD1,.,TRBV10-3,CAISEPLGTGSRTGELFF,TGTGCCATCAGTGAGCCATTAGGGACAGGGTCCAGGACCGGGGAGCTGTTTTTT
TRBJ2-6,.,.,TRBV15,CATGRLKGGSGANVPTF,TGTGCCACCGGCAGACTAAAAGGTGGCTCTGGGGCCAACGTCCCGACTTTC
TRBJ2-6,.,few,TRBV14,CASSHSGTHRAEGANVLTF,TGTGCCAGCAGCCATTCCGGTACCCACAGGGCGGAAGGGGCCAACGTCCTGACTTTC
TRBJ2-5,TRBD2,few,TRBV29-1,CSGGPSGGDNEQYF,TGCAGCGGAGGTCCTAGCGGGGGGGACAATGAGCAGTACTTC
TRBJ2-1,TRBD1,many,TRBV20-1,CSARDVQGAHNEQFF,TGCAGTGCTAGAGATGTTCAGGGGGCCCACAATGAGCAGTTCTTC
TRBJ2-3,TRBD2,few,TRBV10-2,CASSGLAGDMEGIRTDTQYF,TGCGCCAGCAGTGGACTAGCGGGAGATATGGAGGGGATACGCACAGATACGCAGTATTTT
TRBJ1-5,TRBD1,.,TRBV20-1,CSAGTGSQPQHF,TGCAGTGCAGGGACAGGGAGCCAGCCCCAGCATTTT
TRBJ2-1,TRBD2,.,TRBV10-3,CAISEAGTSVYNEQFF,TGTGCCATCAGTGAGGCCGGGACTAGTGTCTACAATGAGCAGTTCTTC
TRBJ2-7,TRBD1,.,TRBV10-2,CASSDRTGNAYEQYF,TGCGCCAGCAGTGACAGGACAGGGAACGCTTACGAGCAGTACTTC
TRBJ2-3,.,few,TRBV20-1,CSAGNILGHKRPSTDTQYF,TGCAGTGCTGGCAACATACTTGGCCACAAACGACCTAGCACAGATACGCAGTATTTT
TRBJ1-2,.,many,TRBV12-3/TRBV12-4,CASTKTTTTPYTF,TGTGCCAGCACCAAGACAACCACCACCCCCTACACCTTC
TRBJ2-7,.,few,TRBV12-3/TRBV12-4,CASSLQEVNYEQYF,TGTGCCAGCAGTTTGCAGGAGGTCAACTACGAGCAGTACTTC
TRBJ2-7,TRBD2,.,TRBV5-1,CASSATSGGTPREQYF,TGCGCCAGCAGCGCCACTAGCGGAGGAACCCCTAGAGAGCAGTACTTC
TRBJ1-5,TRBD1,.,TRBV15,CATSNGQGRSQPQHF,TGTGCCACCAGCAACGGACAGGGTAGAAGTCAGCCCCAGCATTTT
TRBJ2-3,.,.,TRBV6-2/TRBV6-3,CASSPPRQPGSTDTQYF,TGTGCCAGCAGTCCCCCCCGACAACCTGGTAGCACAGATACGCAGTATTTT
TRBJ1-1,.,.,TRBV5-5,CASTTRQNTEAFF,TGTGCCAGCACCACAAGGCAGAACACTGAAGCTTTCTTT
TRBJ2-5,.,.,TRBV5-1,CASSGGAGQETQYF,TGCGCCAGCAGCGGGGGGGCCGGTCAAGAGACCCAGTACTTC
TRBJ2-5,TRBD1,few,TRBV5-1,CASSLGTTGTGMVETQYF,TGCGCCAGCAGCTTGGGGACCACCGGGACAGGGATGGTGGAGACCCAGTACTTC
TRBJ2-1,.,few,TRBV6-6,CASSYSLYEQFF,TGTGCCAGCAGTTACTCGCTATATGAGCAGTTCTTC
TRBJ2-2,TRBD2,.,TRBV7-7,CASSPTTSPSSGELFF,TGTGCCAGCAGCCCTACGACTAGCCCCTCGTCCGGGGAGCTGTTTTTT
TRBJ2-1,.,few,TRBV6-5,CASSYSGTSVEQFF,TGTGCCAGCAGTTACTCAGGGACCTCCGTGGAGCAGTTCTTC
TRBJ2-7,TRBD2,.,TRBV7-9,CASSLVGGTSGFIIYEQYF,TGTGCCAGCAGCTTAGTAGGTGGGACTAGCGGATTCATAATCTACGAGCAGTACTTC
TRBJ2-1,.,few,TRBV9,CASSVDENYSYNEQFF,TGTGCCAGCAGCGTAGATGAAAACTATTCTTACAATGAGCAGTTCTTC
TRBJ2-1,.,few,TRBV20-1,CSARDGGGLSTNEQFF,TGCAGTGCTAGAGATGGAGGGGGCCTCTCTACAAATGAGCAGTTCTTC
TRBJ1-2,.,.,TRBV4-1,CASSRDGQGGFNYGYTF,TGCGCCAGCAGCCGGGATGGGCAGGGAGGGTTTAACTATGGCTACACCTTC
TRBJ2-3,.,.,TRBV27,CASTSFRGGGTDTQYF,TGTGCCAGCACCTCCTTCCGGGGCGGGGGCACAGATACGCAGTATTTT
TRBJ2-1,.,.,TRBV5-1,CASSYQADSYNEQFF,TGCGCCAGCAGCTACCAAGCTGACAGTTACAATGAGCAGTTCTTC
TRBJ2-1,.,.,TRBV5-8,CVSSTGRNNEQFF,TGTGTCAGCAGCACCGGACGAAACAATGAGCAGTTCTTC
TRBJ1-2,.,few,TRBV14,CASSPGRTENGYTF,TGTGCCAGCAGCCCCGGGAGGACAGAAAATGGCTACACCTTC
TRBJ2-7,TRBD1,.,TRBV12-5,CASGLVLTGGNETRYF,TGTGCTAGTGGTTTGGTCCTGACAGGGGGTAATGAGACCCGGTACTTC
TRBJ2-3,.,.,TRBV6-1,CASSDPGRSAVDTQYF,TGTGCCAGCAGCGATCCGGGGCGTTCGGCCGTAGATACGCAGTATTTT
TRBJ2-7,TRBD2,.,TRBV20-1,CSASPTSGPYEQYF,TGCAGTGCCTCACCAACTAGCGGCCCCTACGAGCAGTACTTC
TRBJ1-5,TRBD1,.,TRBV20-1,CSASGTVRRGQPQHF,TGCAGTGCTAGCGGGACAGTAAGGCGGGGTCAGCCCCAGCATTTT
TRBJ1-2,.,few,TRBV9,CASSAGLGGYTF,TGTGCCAGCAGCGCAGGTCTGGGAGGCTACACCTTC
TRBJ1-2,TRBD1,.,TRBV7-2,CASSTDRGPYGYTF,TGTGCCAGCAGCACCGACAGGGGGCCCTATGGCTACACCTTC
TRBJ2-1,TRBD2,.,TRBV28,CASTLRREGGNEQFF,TGTGCCAGCACTCTACGGCGGGAGGGCGGCAATGAGCAGTTCTTC
TRBJ1-5,TRBD1,few,TRBV12-3/TRBV12-4,CASSLSQGAGQPQHF,TGTGCCAGCAGTTTATCACAGGGGGCCGGACAGCCCCAGCATTTT
TRBJ2-1,TRBD2,.,TRBV6-5,CASSKSGTRYNEQFF,TGTGCCAGCAGTAAAAGCGGGACTAGATACAATGAGCAGTTCTTC
TRBJ2-7,.,.,TRBV30,CACSGLPYEQYF,TGTGCCTGTTCGGGACTCCCCTACGAGCAGTACTTC
TRBJ2-5,TRBD2,.,TRBV12-3/TRBV12-4,CASSPSTSGRGSQQYF,TGTGCCAGCAGTCCCTCGACTAGCGGGAGGGGCTCGCAGCAGTACTTC